This TCR beta chain was observed in a study of shared clonotypes between healthy human individuals. As to this clone: Its antigen remains unknown.

Study-wide points: Limitation of the genetic and exposure-history diversity represented came from the few donors. An expected dependence of interdonor clonotype sharing on sequencing depth was noted.

Tens of thousands of T cell genomes, or around 300 ng DNA, went into unsorted PBMC replicate PCRs. Some clones are missing from TCRdb's copy, which holds only in-frame ones; the method was immunoSEQ multiplex PCR. The data show around 500,000 clones, 81% seen once. V lost 1 base to trimming and J lost 5 bases; unmatched junction nucleotides: 15. The CDR3 extends over 19 amino acids. Germline V gene sequence: CDR1 MDHEN, CDR2 SYDVKM. The sequencing sample was made of PBMCs. The source of this sequence is a woman between 35 and 50 years old in good health. Some clones in this sample may be carry-over from other donors' samples. The chain links TRBV28 to TRBJ1-5; 9 nucleotides match TRBD1. CDR3 nucleotides: TGTGCCAGCAGTTTATACGGGGACAGGGAAAAGACTGTGGATCAGCCCCAGCATTTT. This encodes CASSLYGDREKTVDQPQHF.